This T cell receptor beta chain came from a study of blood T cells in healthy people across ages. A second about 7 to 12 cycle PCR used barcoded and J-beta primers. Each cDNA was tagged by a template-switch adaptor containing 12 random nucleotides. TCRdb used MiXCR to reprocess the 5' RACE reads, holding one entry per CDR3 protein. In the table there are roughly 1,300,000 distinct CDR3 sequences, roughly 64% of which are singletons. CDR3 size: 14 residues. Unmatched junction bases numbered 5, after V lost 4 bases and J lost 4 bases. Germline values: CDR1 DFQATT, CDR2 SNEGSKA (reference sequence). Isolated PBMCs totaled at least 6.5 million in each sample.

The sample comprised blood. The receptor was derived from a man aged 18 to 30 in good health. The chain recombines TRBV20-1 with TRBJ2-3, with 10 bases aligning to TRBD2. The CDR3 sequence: CSATLAGSPDTQYF. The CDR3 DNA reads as TGCAGTGCTACACTAGCGGGATCCCCAGATACGCAGTATTTT.